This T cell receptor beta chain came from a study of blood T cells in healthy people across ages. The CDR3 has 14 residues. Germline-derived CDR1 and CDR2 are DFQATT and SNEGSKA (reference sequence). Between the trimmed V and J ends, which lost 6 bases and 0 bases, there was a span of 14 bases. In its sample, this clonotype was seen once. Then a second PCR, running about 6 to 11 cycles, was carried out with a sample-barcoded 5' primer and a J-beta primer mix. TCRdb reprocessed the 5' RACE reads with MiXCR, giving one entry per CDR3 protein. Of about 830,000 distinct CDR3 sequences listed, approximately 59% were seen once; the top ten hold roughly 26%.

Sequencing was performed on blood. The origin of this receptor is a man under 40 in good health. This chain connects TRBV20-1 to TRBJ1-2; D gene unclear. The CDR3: CSANSRTANYGYTF. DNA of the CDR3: TGCAGTGCAAACTCCAGGACCGCTAACTATGGCTACACCTTC.